This entry concerns a single T cell receptor (beta chain). Its target antigen remains unknown. Within one base of it there is no much larger clone, and no base qualities were kept. This specimen belongs to a study of identifying expanded T cells in peripheral blood (dated by TCRdb to the late 2010s). For context, the study as a whole: Technical replicates were generated by sequencing separate aliquots of the same genomic DNA pool, and four replicates were compared pairwise.

TCRbeta CDR3 regions were profiled with the immunoSEQ Assay using bias-controlled multiplex PCR amplification of genomic DNA. The published analysis was carried out like this. The absolute abundance of each unique TCRbeta CDR3 region was quantified after sequences were collapsed and filtered. Two models were used to test differential abundance: a binomial model (Fisher-equivalent) and a beta-binomial model that adds time-dependent variance fitted from healthy donors. Clones with fewer than 5 combined templates were removed, and differential abundance was called for clones with a Benjamini-Hochberg FDR below 0.01. Using the form v = (b*log(k)+a)^2, the beta-binomial variance was modeled as a function of the total template count across the two samples. Imported from immuneACCESS, the table was reduced by TCRdb to in-frame sequences with V and J called. These copies leave out some clones; in studies compared against another copy, an unresolved V gene accounts for under half, and the cause of the remainder is not known. The V and J calls and clone size come from that table; D and trimming were worked out from the DNA. The sample table records 75,000 to 95,000 clones; approximately 84% of these occur just once. 3.5% to 5.5% of the sample is taken by the ten largest.

The germline V and J ends show losses of 2 bases and 1 base respectively, and no gene match explains 6 bases of the junction. CDR1 and CDR2 are read off the germline V gene as SGHRS and YFSETQ. Taken from cysteine to phenylalanine, the CDR3 has 15 residues. Of the read, only the CDR3 DNA is kept; its 45 bases are in frame from base 1. General conclusions and limits of the study: Approximately 1.2 differentially abundant clones were flagged by the binomial model between technical replicates, whereas about 15 and 18 were flagged over roughly two weeks and four weeks, respectively. Across all healthy-donor time intervals, the beta-binomial model significantly lowered both the number of clones called differentially abundant and the false-positive rate. Across all healthy donors, variance in clone template counts between roughly two-week samples was found to increase significantly with total template count. The authors expected that biological variance in healthy repertoires might rise further over much longer intervals, such as months to years.

During the collection period, no infections or other immune events were recorded for the healthy donors. Healthy-donor blood repertoires served as a training cohort to calibrate time-dependent variance in a beta-binomial model of T-cell clone differential abundance. The training cohort comprised ten or so healthy donors, 3 female and 7 male. Donor ages ranged from about 29 to 65 years, with an average of around 45 years. Whole blood, obtained from a commercial supplier, was collected from each healthy donor at three time points spaced approximately two weeks apart. For immunosequencing, genomic DNA was extracted from whole blood that had not been sorted.

This TCR derives from a person aged 18-69 years in good health. The source material was blood. Here the chain combines TRBV5-1 and TRBJ2-7; 7 bases in between match TRBD1. This receptor has the CDR3 CASSLSGGASYEQYF. The base sequence is TGCGCCAGCAGCTTATCAGGGGGAGCGTCCTACGAGCAGTACTTC.